This T cell receptor (beta chain) stems from a study of T cells after yellow fever vaccination. Broader study findings: High-abundance clonotypes from the bulk population could contaminate FACS-sorted repertoires. Reappearance after the booster was observed for most primary-vaccination clones (roughly 95% CD4, just over 85% CD8).

In making TCR cDNA, 5'RACE template switching added a universal primer site and UMIs to it. MiXCR, applied by TCRdb to the 5' RACE reads, yields one record per CDR3 protein. The sample has 450,000 to 600,000 distinct CDR3 sequences, roughly a sixth seen once. The CDR3 is made up of 15 amino acids. V shed 1 base, J shed 2 bases, and the junction held 1 base outside the gene matches. Germline CDR1 is KGHSH and CDR2 is LQKENI. To note about this clonotype: As yet, its antigen is unknown.

The V gene is TRBV18, the J gene TRBJ2-3, with TRBD2 matching over 9 bases. The sequences come from PBMCs, collected around 5 days after the first yellow fever vaccination. The sequence derives from a man aged 18 to 30 who received the YFV17D yellow fever vaccine. This CDR3 reads CASSPLAGVTDTQYF. As DNA, the CDR3 is TGTGCCAGCTCACCACTAGCGGGGGTCACAGATACGCAGTATTTT.